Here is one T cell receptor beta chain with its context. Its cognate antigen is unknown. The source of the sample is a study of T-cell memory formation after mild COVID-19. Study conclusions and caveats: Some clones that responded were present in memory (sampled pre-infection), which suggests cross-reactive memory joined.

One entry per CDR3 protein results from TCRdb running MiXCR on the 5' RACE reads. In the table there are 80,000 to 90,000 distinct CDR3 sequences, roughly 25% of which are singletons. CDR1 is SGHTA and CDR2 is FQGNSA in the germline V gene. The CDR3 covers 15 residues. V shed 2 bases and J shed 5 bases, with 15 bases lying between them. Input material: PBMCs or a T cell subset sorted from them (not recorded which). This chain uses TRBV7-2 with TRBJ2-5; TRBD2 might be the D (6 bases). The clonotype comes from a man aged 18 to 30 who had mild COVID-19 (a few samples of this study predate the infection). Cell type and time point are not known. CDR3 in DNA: TGTGCCAGCAGCTTACTAGCGTGGGACGGGGAGACCCAGTACTTC. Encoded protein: CASSLLAWDGETQYF. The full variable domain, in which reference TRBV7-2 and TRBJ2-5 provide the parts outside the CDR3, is GAGVSQSPSNKVTEKGKDVELRCDPISGHTALYWYRQSLGQGLEFLIYFQGNSAPDKSGLPSDRFSAERTGGSVSTLTIQRTQQEDSAVYLCASSLLAWDGETQYFGPGTRLLVL.